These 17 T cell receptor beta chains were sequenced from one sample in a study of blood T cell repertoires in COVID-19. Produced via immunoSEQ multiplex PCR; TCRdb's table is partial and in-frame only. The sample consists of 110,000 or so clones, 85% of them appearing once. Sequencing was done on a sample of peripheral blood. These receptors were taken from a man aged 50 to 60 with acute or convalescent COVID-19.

The CDR3 DNA is TGTGCCAGCAGCTTGTTGAGTCAGCGGGGCACAGATACGCAGTATTTT. As protein: CASSLLSQRGTDTQYF. The V call is TRBV7-9, the J call TRBJ2-3, with D maybe TRBD2 (6 bases). The V end was cut by 3 bases, the J end by 1 base, with 14 bases between. The CDR3 consists of 16 residues. Germline CDR1 SEHNR, CDR2 FQNEAQ (reference sequence).

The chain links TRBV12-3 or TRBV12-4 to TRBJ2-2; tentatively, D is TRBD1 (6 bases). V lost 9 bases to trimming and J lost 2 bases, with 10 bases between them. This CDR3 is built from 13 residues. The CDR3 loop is CASADRNTGELFF. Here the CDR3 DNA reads TGTGCCAGTGCGGACAGAAACACCGGGGAGCTGTTTTTT.

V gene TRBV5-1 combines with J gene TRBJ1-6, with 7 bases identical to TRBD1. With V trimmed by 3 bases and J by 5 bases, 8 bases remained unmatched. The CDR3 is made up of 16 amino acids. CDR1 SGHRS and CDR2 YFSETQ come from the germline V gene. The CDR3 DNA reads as TGCGCCAGCAGCTCCGTGTCGGGACAGCATAATTCACCCCTCCACTTT. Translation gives CASSSVSGQHNSPLHF.

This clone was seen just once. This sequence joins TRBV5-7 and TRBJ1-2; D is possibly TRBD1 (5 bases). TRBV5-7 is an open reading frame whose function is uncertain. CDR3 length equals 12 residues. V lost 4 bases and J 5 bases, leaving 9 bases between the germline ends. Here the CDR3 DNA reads TGTGCCAGCAGCGGACACCTGTATGGCTACACCTTC. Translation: CASSGHLYGYTF.

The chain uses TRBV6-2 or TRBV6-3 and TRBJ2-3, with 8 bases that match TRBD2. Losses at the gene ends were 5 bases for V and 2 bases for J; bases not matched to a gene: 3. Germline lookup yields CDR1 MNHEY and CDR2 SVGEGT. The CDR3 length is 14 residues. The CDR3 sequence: CASSPAGDTDTQYF. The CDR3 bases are TGTGCCAGCAGTCCAGCGGGAGACACAGATACGCAGTATTTT.

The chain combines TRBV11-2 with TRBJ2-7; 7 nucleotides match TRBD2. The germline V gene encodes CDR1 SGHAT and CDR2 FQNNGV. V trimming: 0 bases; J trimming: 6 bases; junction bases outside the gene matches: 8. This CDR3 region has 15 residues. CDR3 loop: CASSLEVGLVGEQYF. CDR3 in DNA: TGTGCCAGCAGCTTAGAAGTCGGACTAGTAGGCGAGCAGTACTTC.

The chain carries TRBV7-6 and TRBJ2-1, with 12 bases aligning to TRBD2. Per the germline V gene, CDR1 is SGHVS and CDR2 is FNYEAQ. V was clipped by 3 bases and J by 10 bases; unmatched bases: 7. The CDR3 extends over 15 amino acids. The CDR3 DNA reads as TGTGCCAGCAGCTTGCTAGCGGGGGGGTTAGGGGAGCAGTTCTTC. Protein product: CASSLLAGGLGEQFF.

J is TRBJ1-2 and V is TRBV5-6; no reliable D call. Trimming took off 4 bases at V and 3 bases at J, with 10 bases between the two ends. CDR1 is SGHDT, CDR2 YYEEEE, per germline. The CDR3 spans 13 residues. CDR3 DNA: TGTGCCAGCAGCGCGAGGGAGCACTATGGCTACACCTTC. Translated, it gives CASSAREHYGYTF.

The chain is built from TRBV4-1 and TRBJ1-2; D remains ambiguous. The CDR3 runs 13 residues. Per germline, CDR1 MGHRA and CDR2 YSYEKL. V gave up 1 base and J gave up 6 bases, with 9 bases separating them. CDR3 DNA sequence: TGCGCCAGCAGCCAAGGGAGGGCGCATGGCTACACCTTC. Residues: CASSQGRAHGYTF.

The CDR3 DNA reads as TGCGCCAGCAGCCCGGGGGAGGGAACAGAAAAACTGTTTTTT. As protein: CASSPGEGTEKLFF. The genes are TRBV10-1 and TRBJ1-4; tentatively, D is TRBD1 (5 bases). The V gene lost 6 bases and the J gene lost 8 bases, with 16 bases spanning the gap. CDR3 length equals 14 residues. Germline V gene sequence: CDR1 WNHNN, CDR2 SYGVQD (reference sequence).

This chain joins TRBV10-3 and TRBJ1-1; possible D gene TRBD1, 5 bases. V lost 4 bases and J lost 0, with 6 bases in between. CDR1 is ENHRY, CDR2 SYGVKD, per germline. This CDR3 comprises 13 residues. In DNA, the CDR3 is TGTGCCATCAGTGCAGGGATGAACACTGAAGCTTTCTTT. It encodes CAISAGMNTEAFF.

The CDR3 loop is CASSYSTRSSYEQYF. The CDR3 DNA sequence: TGTGCCAGCAGTTACAGTACTAGGAGCTCCTACGAGCAGTACTTC. V is TRBV6-2 or TRBV6-3 and J is TRBJ2-7, with D tentatively TRBD2 (5 bases). CDR1 MNHEY and CDR2 SVGEGT come from the germline V gene. CDR3 size: 15 residues. With 2 bases removed from V and 0 bases from J, the gap between germline ends came to 11 bases.

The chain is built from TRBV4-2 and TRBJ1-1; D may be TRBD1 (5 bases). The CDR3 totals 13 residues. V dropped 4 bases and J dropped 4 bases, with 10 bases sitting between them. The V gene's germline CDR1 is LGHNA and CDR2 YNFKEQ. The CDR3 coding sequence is TGTGCCAGCAGCCCGGGCGGGGGCACTGAAGCTTTCTTT. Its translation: CASSPGGGTEAFF.

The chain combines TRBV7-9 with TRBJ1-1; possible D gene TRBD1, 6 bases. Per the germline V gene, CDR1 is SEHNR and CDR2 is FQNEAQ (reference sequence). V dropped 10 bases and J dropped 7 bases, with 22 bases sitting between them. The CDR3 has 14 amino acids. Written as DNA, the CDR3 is TGTGCCACCGCCAAAAGGGACATGGCGCTTGAAGCTTTCTTT. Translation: CATAKRDMALEAFF.

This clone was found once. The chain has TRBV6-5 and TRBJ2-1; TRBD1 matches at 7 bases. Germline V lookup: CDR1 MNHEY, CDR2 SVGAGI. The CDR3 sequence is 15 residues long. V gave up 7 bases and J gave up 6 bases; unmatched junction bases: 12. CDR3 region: CASTMGQSLFNEQFF. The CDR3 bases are TGTGCCAGCACTATGGGACAGTCGCTCTTCAATGAGCAGTTCTTC.

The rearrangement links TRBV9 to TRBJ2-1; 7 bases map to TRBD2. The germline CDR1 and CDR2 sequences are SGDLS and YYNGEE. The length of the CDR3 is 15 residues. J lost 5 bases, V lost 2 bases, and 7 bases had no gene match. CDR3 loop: CASSVGSGGNNEQFF. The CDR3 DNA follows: TGTGCCAGCAGCGTTGGGTCGGGGGGAAACAATGAGCAGTTCTTC.

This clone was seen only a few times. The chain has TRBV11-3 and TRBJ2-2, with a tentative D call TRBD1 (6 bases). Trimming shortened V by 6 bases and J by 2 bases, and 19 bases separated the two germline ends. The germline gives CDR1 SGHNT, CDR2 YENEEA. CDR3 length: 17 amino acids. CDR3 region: CASSTPIGQINTGELFF. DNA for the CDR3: TGTGCCAGCAGTACTCCCATTGGACAGATCAACACCGGGGAGCTGTTTTTT. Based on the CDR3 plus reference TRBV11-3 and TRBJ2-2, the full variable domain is EAGVVQSPRYKIIEKKQPVAFWCNPISGHNTLYWYLQNLGQGPELLIRYENEEAVDDSQLPKDRFSAERLKGVDSTLKIQPAELGDSAVYLCASSTPIGQINTGELFFGEGSRLTVL.